The 18 T cell receptor beta chains below come from one sample, sequenced in a study of radiation and T cells in renal cell carcinoma. Described time point: blood 2 weeks post-SBRT. As to treatment: 15 Gy SBRT to primary tumor, nephrectomy 4 weeks later. This table comes from immunoSEQ multiplex PCR, and its TCRdb copy is limited to in-frame clones, with some not included. The sample shows 100,000 to 150,000 clones, around 90% of them seen only once. The sample in question was blood, obtained from a patient whose treatment included radiotherapy and nephrectomy. Receptors were obtained from a woman aged 65 to 85 with renal cell carcinoma.

The rearrangement joins TRBV9 to TRBJ2-5, with TRBD1 identical over 9 bases. This CDR3 is 14 amino acids long. Germline V gene sequence: CDR1 SGDLS, CDR2 YYNGEE. After removal of 0 bases from V and 7 bases from J, the junction contained 4 bases not matched to a gene. CDR3 sequence: CASSVGDREGTQYF. For the CDR3, the DNA is TGTGCCAGCAGCGTAGGGGACAGGGAGGGGACCCAGTACTTC.

This sequence joins TRBV29-1 and TRBJ1-2; unclear D gene. Germline lookup yields CDR1 SQVTM and CDR2 ANQGSEA. The V gene lost 6 bases and the J gene lost 0 bases, with 14 bases spanning the gap. The CDR3 is made up of 14 amino acids. The DNA for the CDR3 is TGCAGCGTGGGTCCCGGCGGTTCTAACTATGGCTACACCTTC. It codes for CSVGPGGSNYGYTF.

The chain has TRBV18 and TRBJ1-1; TRBD1 aligns across 7 bases. The length of the CDR3 is 15 residues. V shed 6 bases and J 3 bases; nucleotides not matched to a gene: 10. From germline, CDR1 is KGHSH and CDR2 LQKENI. The CDR3 DNA sequence: TGTGCCAGCTCCGCGTCCCGGGACAGTTACACTGAAGCTTTCTTT. Translation gives CASSASRDSYTEAFF.

The rearrangement joins TRBV19 to TRBJ1-1, with 8 bases aligning to TRBD1. The length of the CDR3 is 16 residues. V lost 5 bases to trimming and J lost 0 bases; unmatched junction nucleotides: 8. CDR1 and CDR2 (germline): LNHDA, SQIVND (reference sequence). In DNA, the CDR3 is TGTGCCAGTAGTCCCTCCTGGACAGGGTTGAACACTGAAGCTTTCTTT. It translates to CASSPSWTGLNTEAFF.

CDR3 DNA: TGCGCCAGCAGCCTGCCTCAACAAGGGGGGAACTACGAGCAGTACTTC. Translated: CASSLPQQGGNYEQYF. V is TRBV5-1 and J is TRBJ2-7; D tentatively reads TRBD1 or TRBD2 (6 bases each). This CDR3 comprises 16 residues. Trimming took 4 bases from V and 3 from J, leaving 20 bases between them. Germline V CDR1 and CDR2: SGHRS, YFSETQ.

The genes are TRBV20-1 and TRBJ1-4; no definite D call. The germline CDR1 and CDR2 sequences are DFQATT and SNEGSKA (reference sequence). The V end was cut by 5 bases, the J end by 8 bases, with 6 bases between. The CDR3 is 10 amino acids. The CDR3 DNA reads as TGCAGTGCTGGGGAGGAAAAACTGTTTTTT. Translation: CSAGEEKLFF.

This clone was observed a few times. The chain links TRBV4-1 to TRBJ2-6; 8 nucleotides align to TRBD1. With 8 bases clipped from V and 3 bases from J, the junction kept 3 bases outside the gene matches. CDR1 is MGHRA and CDR2 is YSYEKL in the germline V gene. This CDR3 is built from 14 residues. The CDR3 here is CASSDRVGANVLTF. DNA for the CDR3: TGCGCCAGCTCGGACAGGGTTGGGGCCAACGTCCTGACTTTC.

The chain is built from TRBV5-4 and TRBJ2-1; tentative D call: TRBD2 (7 bases). Trimming shortened V by 3 bases and J by 6 bases, and 19 bases separated the two germline ends. The CDR3 has 16 residues. CDR1 and CDR2 from the germline V gene are SGHNT and YYREEE (reference sequence). Here the CDR3 reads CASSSWGGRRGNEQFF. The CDR3 DNA follows: TGTGCCAGCAGCTCATGGGGGGGCCGAAGAGGCAATGAGCAGTTCTTC.

The chain employs TRBV19 and TRBJ2-5; 14 positions match TRBD2. The CDR3 is 15 amino acids. Germline assignment: CDR1 LNHDA and CDR2 SQIVND (reference sequence). Trimming removed 5 bases from V and 4 bases from J; junction bases left unmatched: 3. CDR3 sequence: CASSVTSGGAETQYF. The CDR3 DNA follows: TGTGCCAGTAGTGTGACTAGCGGGGGGGCAGAGACCCAGTACTTC. Drawing the rest from reference TRBV19 and TRBJ2-5, the complete variable domain is DGGITQSPKYLFRKEGQNVTLSCEQNLNHDAMYWYRQDPGQGLRLIYYSQIVNDFQKGDIAEGYSVSREKKESFPLTVTSAQKNPTAFYLCASSVTSGGAETQYFGPGTRLLVL.

This chain links TRBV5-1 with TRBJ2-7, with D maybe TRBD2 (6 bases). The CDR3 has 14 amino acids. Between the trimmed V and J ends, which lost 1 base and 5 bases, there was a span of 13 bases. Germline CDR1 reads SGHRS; CDR2 reads YFSETQ. CDR3 DNA: TGCGCCAGCAGCTTGAGGTCAGGAGGGGACGAGCAGTACTTC. Translation gives CASSLRSGGDEQYF.

J is TRBJ2-7 and V is TRBV5-1; 10 bases are a match to TRBD1. J gave up 4 bases and V 2 bases, and 6 bases lay outside the gene matches. The CDR3 spans 15 residues. Germline V gives CDR1 SGHRS, CDR2 YFSETQ. CDR3 coding DNA: TGCGCCAGCAGCTTTGACGGGACAGGGGCGTACGAGCAGTACTTC. It yields the protein CASSFDGTGAYEQYF.

The genes are TRBV5-1 and TRBJ2-5; 7 bases align to TRBD2. The trim removed 0 bases at V and 4 bases at J, leaving 9 bases unmatched. Germline-derived CDR1 and CDR2 are SGHRS and YFSETQ. The CDR3 extends over 16 amino acids. The CDR3 sequence: CASSLDPGGLRETQYF. CDR3 nucleotides: TGCGCCAGCAGCTTGGATCCGGGGGGTTTACGAGAGACCCAGTACTTC.

The rearrangement links TRBV29-1 to TRBJ1-2; TRBD1 might be the D (5 bases). Germline V gene sequence: CDR1 SQVTM, CDR2 ANQGSEA. Trimming pared 6 bases from V and 4 bases from J, leaving 9 bases between. CDR3 length: 11 amino acids. The CDR3 region is CSVRDGYGYTF. CDR3 sequence (DNA): TGCAGCGTCCGGGACGGCTATGGCTACACCTTC.

The V call is TRBV30, the J call TRBJ2-2; 7 bases agree with TRBD2. V was pared by 3 bases and J by 0 bases, with 1 base of the junction left unmatched. Looked up from germline, CDR1 is GTSNPN and CDR2 is SVGIG (reference sequence). The CDR3 consists of 14 residues. The CDR3 DNA is TGTGCCTGGAGGGCGGGGGCGAACACCGGGGAGCTGTTTTTT. Protein product: CAWRAGANTGELFF.

The J gene is TRBJ1-5, the V gene TRBV13; D remains ambiguous. Trimming shortened V by 2 bases and J by 6 bases, and 5 bases separated the two germline ends. CDR1 is PRHDT and CDR2 is FYEKMQ in the germline V gene (reference sequence). This CDR3 is 12 amino acids long. The CDR3 spells CASSLLSQPQHF. The CDR3 DNA is TGTGCCAGCAGCTTACTTTCTCAGCCCCAGCATTTT.

This clone was detected only a few times. The chain employs TRBV4-2 and TRBJ1-1; maybe TRBD1 (5 bases). Per germline, CDR1 LGHNA and CDR2 YNFKEQ. Trimming stripped 0 bases from V and 3 bases from J, with 11 bases between. This CDR3 has 15 residues. CDR3 coding DNA: TGTGCCAGCAGCCAAGATATCCAGGGATACACTGAAGCTTTCTTT. Its protein product is CASSQDIQGYTEAFF.

This chain links TRBV6-1 with TRBJ1-1; D is undetermined. Germline V lookup: CDR1 MNHNS, CDR2 SASEGT. The CDR3 is 14 amino acids. The germline V and J ends were trimmed by 2 bases and 4 bases, with 11 bases remaining between them. CDR3 sequence reads: CASSEPGRSTEAFF. The CDR3 nucleotides read TGTGCCAGCAGTGAACCCGGGAGAAGCACTGAAGCTTTCTTT.

The chain has TRBV7-2 and TRBJ2-1, with 14 bases matching TRBD2. The CDR3 covers 14 residues. Germline values: CDR1 SGHTA, CDR2 FQGNSA. After removal of 7 bases from V and 9 bases from J, the junction contained 5 bases not matched to a gene. Written as DNA, the CDR3 is TGTGCCAGCACCAGGACTAGCGGGGGGATTGAGCAGTTCTTC. It specifies CASTRTSGGIEQFF.